The 9 T cell receptor beta chains listed next were all sequenced from one sample in a study of CD8 T cells in Susac syndrome. RNA in amounts of about 0.5 to 1 ug was reverse transcribed with random hexamers. TCRdb reanalysed the immunoSEQ multiplex PCR reads using MiXCR and keeps one entry per CDR3 protein. The sample records 200,000 to 250,000 distinct CDR3 sequences, 80% to 95% being singletons. Material: CD8+ T cells from PBMCs. The receptors derive from a human donor with multiple sclerosis.

In the case of this clonotype: The junction shows a germline mismatch at one end, possibly a read error. CDR3 bases: TGTGCCACCTTTGACGCAGATACGCAGTTTTTT. Its protein product is CATFDADTQFF. V gene TRBV24-1 combines with J gene TRBJ2-3; no clear D. This CDR3 spans 11 amino acids. CDR1 and CDR2 from the germline V gene are KGHDR and SFDVKD.

The J gene is TRBJ1-1, the V gene TRBV10-3, with no clear D. The V end lost 4 bases, the J end lost 1 base, and 7 bases lay between the germline ends. The CDR3 has 13 residues. Germline CDR1 ENHRY, CDR2 SYGVKD. CDR3 DNA: TGTGCCATCAGTGTTTCAGGGAACACTGAAGCTTTCTTT. It specifies CAISVSGNTEAFF.

The chain couples TRBV19 to TRBJ1-2; D is unclear. Germline lookup yields CDR1 LNHDA and CDR2 SQIVND (reference sequence). V was pared by 4 bases and J by 5 bases, with 5 bases between. The CDR3 totals 11 residues. CDR3 residues: CASSTGYGYTF. The CDR3 DNA sequence: TGTGCCAGTAGTACTGGATATGGCTACACCTTC.

V is TRBV27 and J is TRBJ2-1, with TRBD1 matching 7 bases. The V gene's germline CDR1 is MNHEY and CDR2 SMNVEV (reference sequence). J was trimmed by 8 bases and V by 2 bases; bases with no gene match: 3. The CDR3 loop spans 13 amino acids. CDR3 DNA sequence: TGTGCCAGCAGTTTAGGCAGGGGGTATGAGCAGTTCTTC. It codes for CASSLGRGYEQFF.

The V gene is TRBV3-1, the J gene TRBJ1-1; no definite D call. V gave up 4 bases and J gave up 4 bases, with 10 bases separating them. In germline, CDR1 is LGHDT, CDR2 YNNKEL (reference sequence). The CDR3 consists of 13 residues. CDR3 amino acids: CASSPPGITEAFF. In DNA, the CDR3 is TGTGCCAGCAGCCCCCCGGGAATCACTGAAGCTTTCTTT.

The chain uses TRBV11-3 and TRBJ2-3, with unresolved D. This CDR3 is 13 amino acids long. Trimming pared 5 bases from V and 5 bases from J, leaving 11 bases between. CDR1 is SGHNT and CDR2 is YENEEA in the germline V gene. The CDR3 spells CASSPRSEDTQYF. Written as DNA, the CDR3 is TGTGCCAGCAGCCCGCGATCAGAAGATACGCAGTATTTT.

This chain joins TRBV6-5 and TRBJ1-1, with D uncertain. Trimming removed 8 bases at V and 7 bases at J, with 14 bases between. The CDR3 has 12 amino acids. CDR1 is MNHEY, CDR2 SVGAGI, per germline. The CDR3 reads CASGAPNNEAFF. CDR3 DNA sequence: TGTGCCAGCGGTGCTCCGAATAATGAAGCTTTCTTT.

V and J are TRBV9 and TRBJ1-5; possible D gene TRBD1, 5 bases. The CDR3 sequence is 13 residues long. In germline, CDR1 is SGDLS, CDR2 YYNGEE. Deletions cut 3 bases from V and 5 bases from J, with 9 bases between. CDR3 amino acids: CASSETEYQPQHF. CDR3 DNA sequence: TGTGCCAGCAGCGAGACAGAGTATCAGCCCCAGCATTTT.

The rearrangement uses TRBV5-6 and TRBJ2-1; TRBD2 matches 9 bases. The CDR3 consists of 15 residues. Germline CDR1 SGHDT, CDR2 YYEEEE. V lost 4 bases, J lost 4 bases, and 6 bases stayed unmatched. CDR3 amino acids: CASSRALAGYNEQFF. CDR3 in DNA: TGTGCCAGCAGCCGAGCCCTAGCGGGATACAATGAGCAGTTCTTC.